This is a list of T cell receptor beta chains from one sample in a study of T cell responses to AZD1222 COVID-19 vaccine. TCRdb's copy holds only in-frame clones and misses some; the assay was immunoSEQ multiplex PCR. The sample has just over 65,000 clones; more than 85% are singletons. Sequencing used peripheral blood, obtained on day 0 of AZD1222 vaccination. Receptors were obtained from an adult in good health. The conserved cysteine and the conserved F or W are not part of the CDR3 here. A D gene is named only where the DNA matches it firmly.

>TRBV11-2|TRBD1|TRBJ1-3
ASREDRSYSGNTIY
>TRBV5-6|-|TRBJ2-2
ASSLGGTNTGELF
>TRBV5-8|-|TRBJ2-5
ASSLVLQGTETQY
>TRBV7-9|-|TRBJ1-6
ASSLGDSPLH
>TRBV19|TRBD1|TRBJ1-6
ASSTPPTGGNSPLH
>TRBV9|TRBD2|TRBJ2-1
ASSVELAGANEQF
>TRBV7-8|-|TRBJ1-6
ASSLMESSYNSPLH
>TRBV4-3|TRBD1|TRBJ1-1
ASSQDQRTGTEAF
>TRBV21-1|-|TRBJ2-7
ARGQRGKY
>TRBV9|TRBD1|TRBJ1-3
ASSPRDRGNTIY
>TRBV7-9|TRBD2|TRBJ2-5
ASSSGLAGVVRETQY
>TRBV7-8|TRBD1|TRBJ1-2
ASSLEGAVTRTHFFGYT
>TRBV19|-|TRBJ1-5
ASTDGYSNQPQH
>TRBV10-1|TRBD1|TRBJ2-1
ASSPGTGFGVNEQF
>TRBV6-2/TRBV6-3|-|TRBJ1-1
ASSYEGRGGGNTEAF
>TRBV9|TRBD1|TRBJ1-1
ASSGTGTGGTEAF
>TRBV2|TRBD2|TRBJ2-5
ASSWTSGKQETQY
>TRBV5-1|TRBD1|TRBJ1-3
ASSSRTGLSTTIY